This T cell receptor beta chain was retrieved from a study of blood T cell repertoires in COVID-19. Study overall: Specimens from acute and convalescent COVID-19 originated in the United States, Italy and Spain. PBMCs, B-cell-depleted T cells, or T cells provided the cDNA or gDNA that made up the material.

Source study methods: Reference gene primer amplification gave estimated nucleated cell counts. Sequencing used immunoSEQ multiplex PCR; TCRdb keeps in-frame clones, though not all of them. That table supplies the V and J calls and clone size; D and trimming were determined from the DNA. Counted here are 150,000 to 200,000 clones, more than 70% occurring once; the ten biggest clones make up under 5%. Trimming at V came to 6 bases and at J to 6 bases, leaving 7 bases not matched to a gene. There are 14 residues in the CDR3. The germline V gene encodes CDR1 MNHNY and CDR2 SVGAGI (reference sequence). This chain uses TRBV6-6 with TRBJ1-2; 10 bases are a match to TRBD1. Sample: peripheral blood. This clonotype was sampled from a human donor in a cohort sampled during active COVID-19. CDR3 sequence (DNA): TGTGCCAGCAGACCCCCGGGACAGGGGAATGGCTACACCTTC. It is translated as CASRPPGQGNGYTF.